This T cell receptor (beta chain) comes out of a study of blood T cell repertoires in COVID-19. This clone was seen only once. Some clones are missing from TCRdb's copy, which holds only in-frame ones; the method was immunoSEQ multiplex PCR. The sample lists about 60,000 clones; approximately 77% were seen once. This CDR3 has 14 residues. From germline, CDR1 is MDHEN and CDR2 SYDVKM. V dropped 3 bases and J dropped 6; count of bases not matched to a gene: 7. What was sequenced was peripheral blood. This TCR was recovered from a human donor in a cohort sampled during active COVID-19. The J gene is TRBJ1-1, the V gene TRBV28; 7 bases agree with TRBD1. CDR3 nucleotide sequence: TGTGCCAGCAGTTTGGGGGCAGGGGGATCTGAAGCTTTCTTT. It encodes CASSLGAGGSEAFF.